This T cell receptor beta chain was captured by sequencing in a study of cytomegalovirus exposure and HLA in healthy donors. Study results and caveats: Compared with the roughly 700-donor mean, an Asian-associated ancestry cluster reportedly had fewer N-insertions, according to a later analysis. Presence/absence analyses assumed roughly uniform sequencing depth across donors.

V was shortened by 11 bases and J by 8 bases, with 18 bases between the two germline ends. Germline CDR1 and CDR2: MNHNS and SASEGT. This CDR3 region has 13 residues. The PCR contained 60 Vbeta and 13 Jbeta primers. Authors' analysis steps: A follow-up analysis tallied about 88 million unique TCR beta chains, some 9.9 million shared. Method: immunoSEQ multiplex PCR; TCRdb's copy keeps in-frame clones and lacks some. The V and J calls and clone size come from that table; D and trimming were worked out from the DNA. The sample holds roughly 100,000 clones, around 79% seen once. As concerns this clone: The antigen remains unidentified.

This receptor was identified in a man aged 60 to 75 in good health and CMV-seropositive. This rearrangement joins TRBV6-1 to TRBJ1-4, with a possible D match to TRBD1 (5 bases). The specimen sequenced was PBMCs. The CDR3 loop reads CAGTRGEAEKLFF. In DNA form, the CDR3 reads TGTGCCGGCACTAGAGGGGAGGCCGAAAAACTGTTTTTT.